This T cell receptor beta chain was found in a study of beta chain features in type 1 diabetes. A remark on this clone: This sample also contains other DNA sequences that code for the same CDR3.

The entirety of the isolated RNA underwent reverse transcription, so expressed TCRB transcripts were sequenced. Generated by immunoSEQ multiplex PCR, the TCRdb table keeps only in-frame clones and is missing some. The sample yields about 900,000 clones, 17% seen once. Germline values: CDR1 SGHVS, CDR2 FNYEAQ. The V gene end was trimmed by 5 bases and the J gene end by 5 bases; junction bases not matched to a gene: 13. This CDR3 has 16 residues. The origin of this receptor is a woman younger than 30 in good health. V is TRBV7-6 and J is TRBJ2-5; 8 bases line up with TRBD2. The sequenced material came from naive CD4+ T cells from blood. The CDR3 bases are TGTGCCAGCAGCCGGCGCAGCGGGAGTGGCGTGGAGACCCAGTACTTC. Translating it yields CASSRRSGSGVETQYF. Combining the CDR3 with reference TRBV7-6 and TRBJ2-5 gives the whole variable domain GAGVSQSPRYKVTKRGQDVALRCDPISGHVSLYWYRQALGQGPEFLTYFNYEAQQDKSGLPNDRFSAERPEGSISTLTIQRTEQRDSAMYRCASSRRSGSGVETQYFGPGTRLLVL.